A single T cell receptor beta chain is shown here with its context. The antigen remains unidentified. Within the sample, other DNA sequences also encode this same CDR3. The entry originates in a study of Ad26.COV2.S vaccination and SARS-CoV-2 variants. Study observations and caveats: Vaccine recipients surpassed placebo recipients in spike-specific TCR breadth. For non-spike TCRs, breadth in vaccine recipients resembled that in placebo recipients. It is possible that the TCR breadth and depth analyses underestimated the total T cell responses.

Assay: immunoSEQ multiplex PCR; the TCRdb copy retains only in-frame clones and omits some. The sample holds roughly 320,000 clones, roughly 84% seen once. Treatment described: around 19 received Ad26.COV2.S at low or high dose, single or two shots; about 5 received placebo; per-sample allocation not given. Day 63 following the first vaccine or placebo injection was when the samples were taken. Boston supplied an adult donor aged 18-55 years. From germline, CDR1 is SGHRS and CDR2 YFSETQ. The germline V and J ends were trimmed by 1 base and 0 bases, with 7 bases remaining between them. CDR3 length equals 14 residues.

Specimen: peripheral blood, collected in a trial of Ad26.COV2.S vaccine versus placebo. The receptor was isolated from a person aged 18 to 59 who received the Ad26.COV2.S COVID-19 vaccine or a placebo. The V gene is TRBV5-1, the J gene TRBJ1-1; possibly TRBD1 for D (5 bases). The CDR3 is CASSLTGMNTEAFF. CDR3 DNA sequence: TGCGCCAGCAGCTTGACAGGTATGAACACTGAAGCTTTCTTT.